The sample holds one count of the clone carrying this T cell receptor (beta chain). Assay used: immunoSEQ multiplex PCR; TCRdb lists only in-frame clones, some missing. Among approximately 280,000 clones listed, roughly 86% were seen once. Donors in Cohort 3 counted as recovered after two negative PCRs, clearance, or symptom resolution. Germline CDR1 and CDR2: LNHNV and YYDKDF (reference sequence). The V segment lost 5 bases and the J segment 5 bases; nucleotides outside the gene matches: 11. The CDR3 is made up of 16 amino acids. The data were taken from a study of blood T cell repertoires in COVID-19. Study-level background: Material from acute and convalescent COVID-19 was sourced from the United States, Italy and Spain. Sources were T cells, B-cell-depleted T cells, or PBMCs; the material itself was cDNA or gDNA.

The sequenced sample consisted of PBMCs or T cells enriched from blood (not recorded which). The receptor's source is a woman under 30 who had recovered from COVID-19. The chain has TRBV15 and TRBJ1-1; 10 bases line up with TRBD1. The CDR3 loop reads CATSRGQGDLGTEAFF. For the CDR3, the DNA is TGTGCCACCAGCCGCGGACAGGGGGATTTAGGGACTGAAGCTTTCTTT.